This record looks at one T cell receptor beta chain sequence and its context. What it binds is not known. Germline CDR1 reads SGHRS; CDR2 reads YFSETQ. This CDR3 has 14 residues. Trimming removed 4 bases from V and 1 base from J; junction bases left unmatched: 0. This record belongs to a study of shared clonotypes between healthy human individuals. Each PCR replicate from the sorted subsets contained 150 to 200 ng DNA, which is roughly 33,000 T cell genomes. Original processing methods: There were no quality scores in the junction-only immunoSEQ sequences, so filtering differed. Some clones are missing from TCRdb's copy, which holds only in-frame ones; the method was immunoSEQ multiplex PCR. That table gives V, J and clone size, and the DNA gave D and trimming. The sample records more than 400,000 clones, around 96% being singletons. Study conclusions and caveats: Generally, naive subsets (rather than memory subsets) showed larger estimated richness.

Caucasian adults residing in Nashville, Tennessee made up all the donors. The sample consisted of naive CD4+ T cells sorted from blood. As for subset: CD45RA+ positively selected. The J gene is TRBJ2-2, the V gene TRBV5-1, with 8 bases identical to TRBD1. This sequence was found in a woman aged 25-40 years in good health. The CDR3 spells CASSGQGNTGELFF. CDR3 nucleotide sequence: TGCGCCAGCAGCGGACAGGGGAACACCGGGGAGCTGTTTTTT.